This TCR beta chain was sequenced during a study of Tregs in tolerant kidney transplant recipients. The germline V gene encodes CDR1 PRHDT and CDR2 FYEKMQ (reference sequence). Trimming removed 2 bases from V and 4 bases from J, with 11 bases in between. This CDR3 comprises 14 residues. In the case of this clone: Its antigen is not known.

Assay: immunoSEQ multiplex PCR; the TCRdb copy retains only in-frame clones and omits some. This sample yields 50,000 or so clones, of which roughly 89% are seen a single time; about 0.7% belongs to the top ten. CD4+CD25+CD127- Tregs, CD4+CD25- non-Tregs, CD4 and CD8 cells were sorted. Regulatory T cells were sorted from thawed PBMCs rested overnight at 37°C with around 200 IU/ml IL-2. Findings and caveats of the study: The small number of patients limits these findings pending further validation. Activated donor B cell expansion appeared to reveal the most relevant donor-specific TCRbeta repertoire.

Sample: Tregs from blood. The TCR was taken from a human donor in good health. This chain connects TRBV13 to TRBJ1-1; tentatively, D is TRBD1 (5 bases). The CDR3 spells CASSLRGAATEAFF. As DNA, the CDR3 is TGTGCCAGCAGCTTAAGAGGGGCTGCCACTGAAGCTTTCTTT. The full variable domain, with the rest looked up from reference TRBV13 and TRBJ1-1, is AAGVIQSPRHLIKEKRETATLKCYPIPRHDTVYWYQQGPGQDPQFLISFYEKMQSDKGSIPDRFSAQQFSDYHSELNMSSLELGDSALYFCASSLRGAATEAFFGQGTRLTVV.